The 25 T cell receptor beta chains in this list originate from one sample, sequenced in a study of shared clonotypes between healthy human individuals. TCRdb's copy holds only in-frame clones and misses some; the assay was immunoSEQ multiplex PCR. Of a few hundred thousand clones in the sample, under 80% were seen once. Sequenced material: memory CD4+ T cells sorted from blood. Subset of the sample: CD45RA-negative fraction. These receptors were taken from a man aged 25 to 40 in good health.

A note on this clone: A much larger clonotype is one base distant, so this may be a read error. The CDR3 DNA sequence: TGCGCCAGCCGGGTGGCAGCGGTCAATGGAGATACGCAGTATTTT. It translates to CASRVAAVNGDTQYF. The chain recombines TRBV5-1 with TRBJ2-3, with D perhaps TRBD2 (5 bases). The CDR3 is 15 residues long. Germline CDR1 is SGHRS and CDR2 is YFSETQ. The V gene lost 7 bases and the J gene lost 5 bases, with 20 bases spanning the gap.

This clone was seen only a few times. The V and J genes are TRBV11-3 and TRBJ1-1; perhaps TRBD1 as D (5 bases). The germline V and J ends were trimmed by 1 base and 0 bases, with 6 bases remaining between them. CDR1 SGHNT and CDR2 YENEEA come from the germline V gene. The CDR3 has 14 amino acids. The CDR3 DNA is TGTGCCAGCAGCTTAGGAGGGGTGAACACTGAAGCTTTCTTT. It translates to CASSLGGVNTEAFF.

V gene TRBV30 combines with J gene TRBJ2-5; TRBD2 matches 16 bases. Germline CDR1 is GTSNPN and CDR2 is SVGIG (reference sequence). The trim removed 5 bases at V and 3 bases at J, leaving 3 bases unmatched. The CDR3 sequence is 15 residues long. Here the CDR3 DNA reads TGTGCCTGGGGGACTAGCGGGAGGGCCGAAGAGACCCAGTACTTC. Translation: CAWGTSGRAEETQYF. The variable domain in full, completed from reference TRBV30 and TRBJ2-5, reads SQTIHQWPATLVQPVGSPLSLECTVEGTSNPNLYWYRQAAGRGLQLLFYSVGIGQISSEVPQNLSASRPQDRQFILSSKKLLLSDSGFYLCAWGTSGRAEETQYFGPGTRLLVL.

The J gene is TRBJ2-5, the V gene TRBV20-1; TRBD1 might be the D (5 bases). V lost 8 bases and J 5 bases, leaving 12 bases between the germline ends. The CDR3 runs 11 residues. CDR1 DFQATT and CDR2 SNEGSKA come from the germline V gene (reference sequence). The CDR3 spells CSTRDLETQYF. CDR3 sequence (DNA): TGCAGTACCAGGGATTTGGAGACCCAGTACTTC.

The chain uses TRBV2 and TRBJ2-1; the D is unclear. This CDR3 contains 13 residues. V dropped 2 bases and J dropped 5 bases, with 7 bases sitting between them. From germline, CDR1 is SNHLY and CDR2 FYNNEI. This CDR3 is CASSETLHNEQFF. CDR3 sequence (DNA): TGTGCCAGCAGTGAAACACTCCACAATGAGCAGTTCTTC.

The chain combines TRBV7-8 with TRBJ1-1; D gene uncertain. The CDR3 covers 13 residues. Germline V gene lookup returns CDR1 SGHVS and CDR2 FQNEAQ. Trimming stripped 5 bases from V and 3 bases from J, with 10 bases between. The CDR3 here is CASSTPMDTEAFF. The CDR3 nucleotides are TGTGCCAGCAGCACTCCAATGGACACTGAAGCTTTCTTT.

The chain carries TRBV7-8 and TRBJ2-1, with 9 bases that match TRBD1. The germline CDR1 and CDR2 sequences are SGHVS and FQNEAQ. This CDR3 spans 15 amino acids. V shed 4 bases, J shed 5 bases, and the junction held 6 bases outside the gene matches. The DNA for the CDR3 is TGTGCCAGCAGCTCAGGACAGGGGTCCGACAATGAGCAGTTCTTC. Translating gives CASSSGQGSDNEQFF.

This clone showed up just a few times. V and J are TRBV6-1 and TRBJ1-3; 8 bases are a match to TRBD1. CDR3 size: 17 residues. Losses at the gene ends were 4 bases for V and 0 bases for J; bases not matched to a gene: 8. Germline V CDR1 and CDR2: MNHNS, SASEGT. The CDR3 nucleotides read TGTGCCAGCAGTGCCCCCGGGACAGGCCTCTCTGGAAACACCATATATTTT. Its translation is CASSAPGTGLSGNTIYF.

CDR3 DNA sequence: TGTGCCAGCACATGGGAGACGGCGGAGCAGTACTTC. It is translated as CASTWETAEQYF. This rearrangement joins TRBV2 to TRBJ2-7; TRBD2 might be the D (5 bases). Looked up from germline, CDR1 is SNHLY and CDR2 is FYNNEI. The CDR3 contains 12 residues. V gave up 7 bases and J gave up 7 bases, with 14 bases separating them.

The gene calls are TRBV11-3 and TRBJ2-1, with D possibly being TRBD1 (5 bases). Germline V lookup: CDR1 SGHNT, CDR2 YENEEA. CDR3 length equals 15 residues. Trimming stripped 0 bases from V and 6 bases from J, with 12 bases between. The CDR3 sequence: CASSLDTSGANEQFF. The CDR3 DNA follows: TGTGCCAGCAGCTTAGATACCAGTGGGGCCAATGAGCAGTTCTTC.

The rearrangement joins TRBV6-4 to TRBJ1-1; D unclear. This CDR3 region has 13 residues. Trimming removed 4 bases from V and 3 bases from J, with 9 bases in between. Germline CDR1 MRHNA, CDR2 SNTAGT. Here the CDR3 reads CASSVGRYTEAFF. In nucleotides, the CDR3 is TGTGCCAGCAGTGTTGGTCGGTACACTGAAGCTTTCTTT.

The V call is TRBV5-5, the J call TRBJ1-1; TRBD1 agrees at 7 bases. The length of the CDR3 is 13 residues. Germline assignment: CDR1 SGHKS and CDR2 YYEKEE (reference sequence). V dropped 4 bases and J dropped 9; count of bases not matched to a gene: 9. CDR3 sequence (DNA): TGTGCCAGCAGCAGGTGGGACAGAAAAAAAGCTTTCTTT. Amino acids: CASSRWDRKKAFF.

This clone was detected only a few times. The rearrangement uses TRBV11-2 and TRBJ2-5; 9 bases are a match to TRBD1. CDR3 length equals 14 residues. The junction had 2 bases not matched to a gene; V was cut back by 4 bases and J by 2 bases. Germline loops: CDR1 SGHAT, CDR2 FQNNGV. CDR3: CASSSGQGQETQYF. CDR3 coding DNA: TGTGCCAGCAGCTCCGGACAGGGGCAAGAGACCCAGTACTTC.

This clone came up a few times. The J gene is TRBJ2-1, the V gene TRBV18; 14 bases map to TRBD2. This CDR3 comprises 15 residues. V trimming: 3 bases; J trimming: 9 bases; junction bases outside the gene matches: 4. Per germline, CDR1 KGHSH and CDR2 LQKENI. The CDR3 loop is CASSPGLAGVIEQFF. DNA for the CDR3: TGTGCCAGCTCACCGGGACTAGCGGGAGTTATTGAGCAGTTCTTC.

The chain employs TRBV6-1 and TRBJ2-7, with 11 bases fitting TRBD2. The germline gives CDR1 MNHNS, CDR2 SASEGT. CDR3 length: 17 amino acids. V lost 1 base, J lost 6 bases, and 11 bases stayed unmatched. Written as DNA, the CDR3 is TGTGCCAGCAGTGAAGGGAGGGAACTAGCGGGAGATGGCGAGCAGTACTTC. Translating it yields CASSEGRELAGDGEQYF.

V is TRBV10-3 and J is TRBJ2-7; weak D call: TRBD1 (5 bases). Germline loops: CDR1 ENHRY, CDR2 SYGVKD. Trimming pared 2 bases from V and 4 bases from J, leaving 15 bases between. This CDR3 is built from 15 residues. The CDR3 DNA sequence: TGTGCCATCAGTGAGCTTAACAGGAATAATTACGAGCAGTACTTC. This codes for CAISELNRNNYEQYF.

The chain combines TRBV5-4 with TRBJ2-3; possible D gene TRBD2, 5 bases. V was shortened by 5 bases and J by 2 bases, with 9 bases between the two germline ends. This CDR3 region has 13 residues. Per germline, CDR1 SGHNT and CDR2 YYREEE (reference sequence). For the CDR3, the DNA is TGTGCCAGCAGTCCGGACTCCACAGATACGCAGTATTTT. It translates to CASSPDSTDTQYF.

Comment on this clone: At one of its ends the junction is not consistent with the germline gene, which may arise from a read error. The chain joins TRBV7-7 to TRBJ2-5, with D tentatively TRBD2 (5 bases). Looked up from germline, CDR1 is SSHAT and CDR2 is FNYEAQ (reference sequence). This CDR3 spans 15 amino acids. CDR3 nucleotide sequence: TGTGCTAGCAGCTTAGACGAGGGTGGCCTCACGGCCCAGTACTTC. This encodes CASSLDEGGLTAQYF.

CDR3 in amino acids: CASSLMTGVMNIQYF. In nucleotides, the CDR3 is TGTGCCAGCAGTTTAATGACGGGAGTTATGAACATTCAGTACTTC. The chain carries TRBV28 and TRBJ2-4, with D possibly matching TRBD2 (6 bases). Per germline, CDR1 MDHEN and CDR2 SYDVKM. Trimming stripped 2 bases from V and 7 bases from J, with 15 bases between. The CDR3 runs 15 residues.

V and J are TRBV10-3 and TRBJ2-3, with TRBD2 matching 10 bases. Unmatched junction bases numbered 16, after V lost 10 bases and J lost 3 bases. The germline CDR1 and CDR2 sequences are ENHRY and SYGVKD. The CDR3 runs 17 residues. CDR3 nucleotide sequence: TGTGCCACCAATTCGGGGGCGCTAGCGGGAGAAACAGATACGCAGTATTTT. This codes for CATNSGALAGETDTQYF.

This clone was found once. The chain couples TRBV4-3 to TRBJ1-1; D uncertain. CDR3 length: 15 residues. Deletions cut 0 bases from V and 4 bases from J, with 12 bases between. Germline values: CDR1 LGHNA, CDR2 YSLEER. The CDR3 nucleotides are TGCGCCAGCAGCCAAGATGCTGCACATCCCACTGAAGCTTTCTTT. The encoded protein is CASSQDAAHPTEAFF.

This clone was observed a handful of times. The rearrangement uses TRBV12-5 and TRBJ1-2; D gene uncertain. The CDR3 sequence is 12 residues long. Trimming took off 9 bases at V and 1 base at J, with 9 bases between the two ends. Germline lookup yields CDR1 LGHNT and CDR2 FRNRAP. The CDR3 DNA reads TGTGCTAGCTCTAAGGGTAACTATGGCTACACCTTC. This encodes CASSKGNYGYTF. Full variable domain (rest looked up from reference TRBV12-5 and TRBJ1-2): DARVTQTPRHKVTEMGQEVTMRCQPILGHNTVFWYRQTMMQGLELLAYFRNRAPLDDSGMPKDRFSAEMPDATLATLKIQPSEPRDSAVYFCASSKGNYGYTFGSGTRLTVV.

The chain links TRBV25-1 to TRBJ1-4, with a weak D call TRBD1 (5 bases). The CDR3 consists of 15 residues. Between the trimmed V and J ends, which lost 1 base and 3 bases, there was a span of 9 bases. From germline, CDR1 is MGHDK and CDR2 SYGVNS. The CDR3 nucleotides are TGTGCCAGCAGTGAATTTCGGGGGTCTAATGAAAAACTGTTTTTT. It codes for CASSEFRGSNEKLFF.

This clone was counted only a few times. The chain couples TRBV4-1 to TRBJ2-1; D might be TRBD2 (5 bases). The V gene lost 0 bases and the J gene lost 1 base, with 10 bases spanning the gap. The CDR3 has 16 amino acids. Germline V gene lookup returns CDR1 MGHRA and CDR2 YSYEKL. The CDR3 DNA is TGCGCCAGCAGCCAAGATGGCGGGTATTCCTACAATGAGCAGTTCTTC. It is translated as CASSQDGGYSYNEQFF.

The chain links TRBV2 to TRBJ2-5; D not resolved. V lost 5 bases to trimming and J lost 5 bases, with 9 bases between them. The CDR3 consists of 12 residues. Per the germline V gene, CDR1 is SNHLY and CDR2 is FYNNEI. CDR3 DNA: TGTGCCAGCAGTAGACTTTACGAGACCCAGTACTTC. Protein sequence: CASSRLYETQYF. Full variable domain (remainder filled in from reference TRBV2 and TRBJ2-5): EPEVTQTPSHQVTQMGQEVILRCVPISNHLYFYWYRQILGQKVEFLVSFYNNEISEKSEIFDDQFSVERPDGSNFTLKIRSTKLEDSAMYFCASSRLYETQYFGPGTRLLVL.